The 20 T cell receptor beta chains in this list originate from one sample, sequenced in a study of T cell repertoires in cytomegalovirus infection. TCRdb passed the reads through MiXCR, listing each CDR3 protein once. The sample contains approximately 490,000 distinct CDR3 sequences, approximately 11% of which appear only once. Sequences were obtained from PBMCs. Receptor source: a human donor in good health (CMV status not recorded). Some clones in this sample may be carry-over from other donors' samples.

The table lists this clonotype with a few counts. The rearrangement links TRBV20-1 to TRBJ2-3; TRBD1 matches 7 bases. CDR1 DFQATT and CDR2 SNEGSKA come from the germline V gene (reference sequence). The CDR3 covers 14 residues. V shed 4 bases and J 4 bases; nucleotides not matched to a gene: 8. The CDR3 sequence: CSAMQGGGSDTQYF. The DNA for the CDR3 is TGCAGTGCTATGCAAGGGGGCGGGTCAGATACGCAGTATTTT.

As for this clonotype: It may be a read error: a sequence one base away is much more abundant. This CDR3 is CASSDPDQPQHF. The CDR3 region has the DNA TGTGCCAGCAGTGACCCAGACCAGCCCCAGCATTTT. The chain has TRBV6-1 and TRBJ1-5; D gene unclear. In germline, CDR1 is MNHNS, CDR2 SASEGT. Trimming removed 3 bases at V and 7 bases at J, with 7 bases between. The CDR3 has 12 residues.

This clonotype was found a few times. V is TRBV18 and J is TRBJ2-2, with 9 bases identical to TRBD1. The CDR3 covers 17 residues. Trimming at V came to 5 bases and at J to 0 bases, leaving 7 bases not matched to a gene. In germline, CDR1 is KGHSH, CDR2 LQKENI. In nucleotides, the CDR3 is TGTGCCAGCTCAGCTTTTACAGGGGGCGCGAACACCGGGGAGCTGTTTTTT. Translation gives CASSAFTGGANTGELFF.

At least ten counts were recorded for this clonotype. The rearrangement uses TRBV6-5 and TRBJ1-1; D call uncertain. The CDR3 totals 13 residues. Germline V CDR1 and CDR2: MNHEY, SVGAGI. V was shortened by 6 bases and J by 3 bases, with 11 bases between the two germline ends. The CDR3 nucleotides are TGTGCCAGCAGCCCCGGGGTGCACACTGAAGCTTTCTTT. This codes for CASSPGVHTEAFF.

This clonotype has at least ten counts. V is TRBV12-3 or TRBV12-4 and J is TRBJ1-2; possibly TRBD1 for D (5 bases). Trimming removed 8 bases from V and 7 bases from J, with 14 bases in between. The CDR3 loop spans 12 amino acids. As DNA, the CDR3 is TGTGCCAGCGGACCAGGGCCAGGTGGCTACACCTTC. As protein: CASGPGPGGYTF.

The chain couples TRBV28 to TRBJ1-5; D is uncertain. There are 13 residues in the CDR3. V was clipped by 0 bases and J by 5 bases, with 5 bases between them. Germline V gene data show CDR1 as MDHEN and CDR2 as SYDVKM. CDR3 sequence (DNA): TGTGCCAGCAGTTTATGGAGTGATCAGCCCCAGCATTTT. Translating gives CASSLWSDQPQHF.

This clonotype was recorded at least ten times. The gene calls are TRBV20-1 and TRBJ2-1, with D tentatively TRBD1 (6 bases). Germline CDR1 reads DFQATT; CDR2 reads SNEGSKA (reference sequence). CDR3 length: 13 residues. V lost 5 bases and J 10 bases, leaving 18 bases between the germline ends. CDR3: CSALFPQGREQFF. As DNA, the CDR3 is TGCAGTGCTCTATTTCCCCAGGGGCGCGAGCAGTTCTTC.

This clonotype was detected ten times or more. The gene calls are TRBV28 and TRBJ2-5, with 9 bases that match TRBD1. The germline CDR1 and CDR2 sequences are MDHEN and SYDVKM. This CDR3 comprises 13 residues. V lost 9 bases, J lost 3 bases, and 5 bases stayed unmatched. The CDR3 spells CASSGQGKETQYF. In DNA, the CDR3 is TGTGCCAGTTCGGGACAGGGAAAAGAGACCCAGTACTTC.

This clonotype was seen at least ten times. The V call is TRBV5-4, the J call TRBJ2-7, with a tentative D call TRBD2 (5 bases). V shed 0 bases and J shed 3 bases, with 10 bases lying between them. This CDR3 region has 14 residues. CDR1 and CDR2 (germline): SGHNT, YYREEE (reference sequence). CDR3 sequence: CASSLAVGSYEQYF. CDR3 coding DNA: TGTGCCAGCAGCTTGGCCGTGGGGAGCTACGAGCAGTACTTC. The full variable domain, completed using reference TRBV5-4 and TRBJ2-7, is ETGVTQSPTHLIKTRGQQVTLRCSSQSGHNTVSWYQQALGQGPQFIFQYYREEENGRGNFPPRFSGLQFPNYSSELNVNALELDDSALYLCASSLAVGSYEQYFGPGTRLTVT.

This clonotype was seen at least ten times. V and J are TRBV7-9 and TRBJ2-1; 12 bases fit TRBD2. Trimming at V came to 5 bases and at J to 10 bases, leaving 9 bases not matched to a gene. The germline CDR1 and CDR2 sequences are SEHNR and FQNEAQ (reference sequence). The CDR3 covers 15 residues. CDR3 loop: CASSPETSGRNEQFF. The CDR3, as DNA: TGTGCCAGCAGCCCGGAGACTAGCGGGAGAAACGAGCAGTTCTTC. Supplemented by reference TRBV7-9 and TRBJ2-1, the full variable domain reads DTGVSQNPRHKITKRGQNVTFRCDPISEHNRLYWYRQTLGQGPEFLTYFQNEAQLEKSRLLSDRFSAERPKGSFSTLEIQRTEQGDSAMYLCASSPETSGRNEQFFGPGTRLTVL.

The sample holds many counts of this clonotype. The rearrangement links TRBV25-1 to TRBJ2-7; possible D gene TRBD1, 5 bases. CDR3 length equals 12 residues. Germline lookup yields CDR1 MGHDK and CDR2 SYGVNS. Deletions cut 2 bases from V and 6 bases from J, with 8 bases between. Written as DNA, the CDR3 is TGTGCCAGCAGTGAACAGGGCTTCGAGCAGTACTTC. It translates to CASSEQGFEQYF.

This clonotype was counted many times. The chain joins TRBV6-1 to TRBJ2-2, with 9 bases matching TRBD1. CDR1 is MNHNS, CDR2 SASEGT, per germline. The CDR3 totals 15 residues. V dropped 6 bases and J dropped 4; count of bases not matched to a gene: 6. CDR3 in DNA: TGTGCCAGCAGCAGGACAGGGGCAGGCACCGGGGAGCTGTTTTTT. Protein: CASSRTGAGTGELFF.

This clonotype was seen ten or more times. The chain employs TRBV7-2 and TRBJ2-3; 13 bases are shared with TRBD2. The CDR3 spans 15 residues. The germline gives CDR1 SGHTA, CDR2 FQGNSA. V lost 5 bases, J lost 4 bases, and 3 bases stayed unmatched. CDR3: CASSLGLAGADTQYF. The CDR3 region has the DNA TGTGCCAGCAGCCTTGGACTAGCGGGGGCAGATACGCAGTATTTT.

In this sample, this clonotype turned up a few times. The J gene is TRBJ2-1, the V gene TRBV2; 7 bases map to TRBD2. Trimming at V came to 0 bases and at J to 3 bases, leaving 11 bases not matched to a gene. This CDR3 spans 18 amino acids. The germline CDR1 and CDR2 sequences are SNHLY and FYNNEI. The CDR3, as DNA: TGTGCCAGCAGTGAAGCGTGGGCTAGCGGTTTCGGCTACAATGAGCAGTTCTTC. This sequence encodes CASSEAWASGFGYNEQFF.

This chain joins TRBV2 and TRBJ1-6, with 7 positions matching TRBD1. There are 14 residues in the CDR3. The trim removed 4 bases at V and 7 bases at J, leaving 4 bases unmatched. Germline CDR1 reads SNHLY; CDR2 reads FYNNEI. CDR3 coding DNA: TGTGCCAGCAGTGGACCGGGACAGAATTCACCCCTCCACTTT. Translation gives CASSGPGQNSPLHF.

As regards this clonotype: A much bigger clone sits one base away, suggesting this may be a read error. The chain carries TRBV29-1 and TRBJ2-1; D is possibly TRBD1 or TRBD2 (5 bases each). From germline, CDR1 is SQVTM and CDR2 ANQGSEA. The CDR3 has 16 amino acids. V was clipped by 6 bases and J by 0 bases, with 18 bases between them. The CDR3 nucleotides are TGCAGCGTAGAGGGGTCCAGCACAGACTCCTACAATGAGCAGTTCTTC. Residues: CSVEGSSTDSYNEQFF.

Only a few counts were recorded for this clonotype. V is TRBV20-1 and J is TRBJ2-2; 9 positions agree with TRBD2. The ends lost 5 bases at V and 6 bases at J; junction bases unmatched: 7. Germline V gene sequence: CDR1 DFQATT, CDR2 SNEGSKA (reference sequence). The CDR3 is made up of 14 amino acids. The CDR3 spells CSALWRGGSGELFF. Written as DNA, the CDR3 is TGCAGTGCTCTCTGGCGGGGGGGCTCCGGGGAGCTGTTTTTT.

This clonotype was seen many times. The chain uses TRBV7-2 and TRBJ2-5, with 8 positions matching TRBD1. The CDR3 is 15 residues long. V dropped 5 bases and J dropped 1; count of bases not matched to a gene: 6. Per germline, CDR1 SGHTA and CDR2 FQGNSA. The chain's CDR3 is CASSKVQGVQETQYF. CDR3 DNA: TGTGCCAGCAGCAAAGTACAGGGGGTCCAAGAGACCCAGTACTTC.

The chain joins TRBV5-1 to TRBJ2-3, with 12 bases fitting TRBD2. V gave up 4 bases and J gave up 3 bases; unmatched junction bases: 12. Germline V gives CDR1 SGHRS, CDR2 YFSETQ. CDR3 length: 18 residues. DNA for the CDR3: TGCGCCAGCAGCCCCATGGGAAGGACTAGCGGGGTGACAGATACGCAGTATTTT. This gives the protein CASSPMGRTSGVTDTQYF.

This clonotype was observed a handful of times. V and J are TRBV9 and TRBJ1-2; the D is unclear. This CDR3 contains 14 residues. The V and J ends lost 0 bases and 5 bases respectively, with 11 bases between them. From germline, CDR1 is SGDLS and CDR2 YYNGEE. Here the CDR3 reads CASSVGSPGYGYTF. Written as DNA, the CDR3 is TGTGCCAGCAGCGTAGGAAGTCCTGGGTATGGCTACACCTTC. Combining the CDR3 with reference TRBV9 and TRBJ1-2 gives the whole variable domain DSGVTQTPKHLITATGQRVTLRCSPRSGDLSVYWYQQSLDQGLQFLIQYYNGEERAKGNILERFSAQQFPDLHSELNLSSLELGDSALYFCASSVGSPGYGYTFGSGTRLTVV.